The rows below give T cell receptor beta chains drawn from one sample of a study of blood T cell repertoires in COVID-19. Libraries were prepared by immunoSEQ multiplex PCR; TCRdb keeps only in-frame clonotypes and omits some of them. Counted here are roughly 160,000 clones, around 84% occurring once; the ten biggest clones make up approximately 7%. The specimen sequenced was peripheral blood. Receptors were obtained from a man aged 45-60 years with active or convalescent COVID-19. Each CDR3 is given without its conserved first and last residue. D genes are given only for firm matches.

cdr3_aa,v_call,d_call
ASSVGGQAVGNTIY,TRBV5-5,TRBD1
ASSTRGTGANVLT,TRBV2,NA
ASSQFGGETQY,TRBV4-1,NA
ASSLLAGGPGETQY,TRBV5-4,TRBD2
AISYRGVYEQY,TRBV10-3,NA
AISEIGGQDSGANVLT,TRBV10-3,TRBD1
ASSLGGTGLVEQY,TRBV11-3,TRBD1
ASSLDSGSYEQY,TRBV7-9,NA
ASSSGLAGGATDTQY,TRBV18,TRBD2
ASSSREYSNEQF,TRBV11-3,TRBD2
ASRRDHDEQF,TRBV6-5,NA
ASSLSILTYEQY,TRBV11-2,NA
ASSFAHSPLH,TRBV7-2,NA
ASSSQMLQPQH,TRBV7-2,NA
ASSLGAGTGPQH,TRBV7-2,TRBD1
AIKGANTDTQY,TRBV10-3,TRBD1
ASSQDKGGRLAGSGDTQY,TRBV4-1,TRBD2
ASSSPGQRNEKLF,TRBV5-6,TRBD1
ASSRTVMNTEAF,TRBV7-2,NA
ASTLGLAGYNEQF,TRBV11-2,TRBD2
AISGTSGGYNEQF,TRBV10-3,TRBD2
ASSWTGIYDTEAF,TRBV7-7,TRBD1
ASSSIGQLYGYT,TRBV28,NA
ASSIRSGIYRSYEQY,TRBV19,NA
ASSPPLGRGE,TRBV12-3/TRBV12-4,NA
ASSVSSGGRGTDTQY,TRBV9,TRBD2
ASSQVLGTGAGRDTEAF,TRBV4-3,TRBD1
AWTGNTDTQY,TRBV30,NA
ASSPTGGGTQY,TRBV7-3,TRBD1
ASSLGSGNEQF,TRBV5-4,NA
ASSTGTGFYSNQPQH,TRBV19,TRBD1
ASSSGGSAYEQY,TRBV7-8,TRBD2
ASRVQGVGYT,TRBV6-5,TRBD1
ASSVVQGNTEAF,TRBV9,NA
ASSLNTRTGYEQY,TRBV5-1,NA
ASRRGQGTTDTQY,TRBV4-3,TRBD1
ASSPDRGTGNTIY,TRBV4-3,TRBD1
ASSQKVSSGSTGELF,TRBV4-3,TRBD2
SGGQLNTEAF,TRBV29-1,TRBD1
ATSRDVTGFSYEQY,TRBV15,NA
ATSKGGSYYGYT,TRBV15,NA
ASSYPNGGREQF,TRBV5-4,NA
ASSQTGTTIFGQF,TRBV27,TRBD2
ASSLYTQGSSTDTQY,TRBV7-6,NA
ASSWGTGRNQPQH,TRBV5-8,TRBD1
ASRIAGGRGNQPQH,TRBV28,TRBD1
ATSRDGGRPYNEQF,TRBV15,TRBD2
ASSEGAGGSTGELF,TRBV5-1,TRBD1
ARSLFYQSYEQY,TRBV5-3,NA